Below are 20 T cell receptor beta chains sequenced from a single sample in a study of technical replicates of blood from several donors (dated by TCRdb to 2016 to 2017). The receptor library was made with the immunoSEQ multiplex PCR assay. The table was pulled from immuneACCESS by TCRdb, which kept in-frame rearrangements only. Such tables lose some clones; where checked, under half of the loss comes from unresolved V genes, and the rest has no known cause. The sample records over 70,000 clones, roughly 89% of which are singletons. The ten largest clones take up approximately 0.4% of the sample. The sequencing sample was made of T cells isolated from PBMCs. All receptors derive from a human donor in good health.

The chain recombines TRBV27 with TRBJ2-1; 14 bases fit TRBD2. The CDR3 spans 18 residues. V gave up 6 bases and J gave up 0 bases; unmatched junction bases: 7. Looked up from germline, CDR1 is MNHEY and CDR2 is SMNVEV (reference sequence). This CDR3 is CASSLGLAGESSYNEQFF. Written as DNA, the CDR3 is TGTGCCAGCAGCTTGGGACTAGCGGGAGAGAGCTCCTACAATGAGCAGTTCTTC.

Written as DNA, the CDR3 is TGTGCCAGCAGCTTAGCCGGGACTAGCTTCTACGAGCAGTACTTC. As protein: CASSLAGTSFYEQYF. This chain connects TRBV11-2 to TRBJ2-7, with 9 bases aligning to TRBD2. Trimming cost V 1 base and J 3 bases; bases outside gene matches: 4. This CDR3 has 15 residues. The germline V gene has CDR1 SGHAT and CDR2 FQNNGV.

This rearrangement joins TRBV15 to TRBJ1-2; 9 bases are a match to TRBD1. The CDR3 is 14 residues long. Unmatched junction bases numbered 15, after V lost 5 bases and J lost 14 bases. The germline V gene has CDR1 LNHNV and CDR2 YYDKDF (reference sequence). CDR3 region: CATSLTTGGEQRTF. CDR3 DNA: TGTGCCACCAGCCTTACAACAGGGGGCGAGCAGAGGACCTTC. Drawing the rest from reference TRBV15 and TRBJ1-2, the complete variable domain is DAMVIQNPRYQVTQFGKPVTLSCSQTLNHNVMYWYQQKSSQAPKLLFHYYDKDFNNEADTPDNFQSRRPNTSFCFLDIRSPGLGDTAMYLCATSLTTGGEQRTFGSGTRLTVV.

The rearrangement uses TRBV6-1 and TRBJ2-5; TRBD2 aligns across 7 bases. Per the germline V gene, CDR1 is MNHNS and CDR2 is SASEGT. The CDR3 length is 15 residues. The trim removed 1 base at V and 6 bases at J, leaving 8 bases unmatched. The CDR3 region has the DNA TGTGCCAGCAGTGAAGAATGGGAGGGATGGAAGACCCAGTACTTC. This codes for CASSEEWEGWKTQYF.

The rearrangement links TRBV28 to TRBJ1-4; TRBD1 might be the D (6 bases). V was shortened by 6 bases and J by 0 bases, with 11 bases between the two germline ends. The length of the CDR3 is 15 residues. CDR1 and CDR2 from the germline V gene are MDHEN and SYDVKM. The CDR3 DNA is TGTGCCAGCAGACAGGGCCCGCCAACTAATGAAAAACTGTTTTTT. This codes for CASRQGPPTNEKLFF.

This chain uses TRBV28 with TRBJ1-1, with TRBD1 matching over 8 bases. Trimming cost V 3 bases and J 1 base; bases outside gene matches: 7. The V gene's germline CDR1 is MDHEN and CDR2 SYDVKM. The length of the CDR3 is 16 residues. CDR3 nucleotide sequence: TGTGCCAGCAGTTTCTCAGGGGGCGCAACGAACACTGAAGCTTTCTTT. It translates to CASSFSGGATNTEAFF.

Here the CDR3 reads CASSSGDQPQHF. CDR3 coding DNA: TGTGCCAGCAGCTCAGGGGATCAGCCCCAGCATTTT. The chain combines TRBV7-9 with TRBJ1-5; tentative D call: TRBD1 (6 bases). The V end was cut by 4 bases, the J end by 5 bases, with 6 bases between. The CDR3 has 12 amino acids. CDR1 and CDR2 from the germline V gene are SEHNR and FQNEAQ (reference sequence). The variable domain in full, with the rest retrieved from reference TRBV7-9 and TRBJ1-5, is DTGVSQNPRHKITKRGQNVTFRCDPISEHNRLYWYRQTLGQGPEFLTYFQNEAQLEKSRLLSDRFSAERPKGSFSTLEIQRTEQGDSAMYLCASSSGDQPQHFGDGTRLSIL.

This chain connects TRBV11-2 to TRBJ2-7, with D perhaps matching TRBD1 (6 bases). CDR3 length: 14 residues. CDR1 is SGHAT, CDR2 FQNNGV, per germline. Trimming cost V 5 bases and J 0 bases, with 11 bases left between them. The CDR3 reads CASSPGVPSYEQYF. The CDR3 nucleotides read TGTGCCAGCAGCCCAGGGGTCCCCTCCTACGAGCAGTACTTC.

The genes are TRBV6-6 and TRBJ1-1; D is perhaps TRBD1 (6 bases). Deletions cut 2 bases from V and 5 bases from J, with 9 bases between. CDR1 is MNHNY, CDR2 SVGAGI, per germline (reference sequence). The CDR3 is 13 residues long. CDR3 bases: TGTGCCAGCAGTTACGGGGGCAGGACTGAAGCTTTCTTT. This gives the protein CASSYGGRTEAFF.

This rearrangement joins TRBV7-8 to TRBJ1-2; D remains unclear. V dropped 5 bases and J dropped 3 bases, with 16 bases sitting between them. In germline, CDR1 is SGHVS, CDR2 FQNEAQ. The CDR3 covers 15 residues. CDR3 nucleotide sequence: TGTGCCAGCAGCGTCAGTCCCAGCGTGTACTATGGCTACACCTTC. Encoded protein: CASSVSPSVYYGYTF.

This chain uses TRBV28 with TRBJ1-5; 7 nucleotides line up with TRBD1. Germline assignment: CDR1 MDHEN and CDR2 SYDVKM. The CDR3 covers 16 residues. The J segment lost 0 bases and the V segment lost 5 bases, leaving 7 bases of the junction unmatched. The CDR3 region has the DNA TGTGCCAGCAGTCCTACGGGACAGTTTAGCAATCAGCCCCAGCATTTT. The encoded protein is CASSPTGQFSNQPQHF.

The V and J genes are TRBV10-1 and TRBJ2-7, with 14 positions matching TRBD2. This CDR3 region has 13 residues. V was pared by 5 bases and J by 10 bases, with 4 bases of the junction left unmatched. Germline-derived CDR1 and CDR2 are WNHNN and SYGVQD (reference sequence). CDR3 coding DNA: TGCGCCAGCAGTCCCGGGACTAGCGGGAGACAGTACTTC. Protein: CASSPGTSGRQYF.

This rearrangement joins TRBV28 to TRBJ2-7; 9 bases agree with TRBD2. Germline-derived CDR1 and CDR2 are MDHEN and SYDVKM. V lost 6 bases, J lost 1 base, and 4 bases stayed unmatched. The CDR3 runs to 14 residues. CDR3 sequence reads: CASRPTSGSYEQYF. CDR3 in DNA: TGTGCCAGCAGGCCCACTAGCGGGTCCTACGAGCAGTACTTC. Together with reference TRBV28 and TRBJ2-7, the CDR3 gives the full variable domain: DVKVTQSSRYLVKRTGEKVFLECVQDMDHENMFWYRQDPGLGLRLIYFSYDVKMKEKGDIPEGYSVSREKKERFSLILESASTNQTSMYLCASRPTSGSYEQYFGPGTRLTVT.

In its sample, this clone was seen a few times. V is TRBV11-3 and J is TRBJ2-7; D ambiguous. The germline V gene has CDR1 SGHNT and CDR2 YENEEA. Trimming removed 0 bases at V and 6 bases at J, with 9 bases between. The CDR3 is made up of 13 amino acids. The CDR3 bases are TGTGCCAGCAGCTTAGATTCAACGGGCGAGCAGTACTTC. Translation: CASSLDSTGEQYF.

V gene TRBV30 combines with J gene TRBJ1-5, with D unresolved. Germline values: CDR1 GTSNPN, CDR2 SVGIG (reference sequence). Between the trimmed V and J ends, which lost 0 bases and 0 bases, there was a span of 6 bases. CDR3 length equals 14 residues. CDR3 protein: CAWSVPSSNQPQHF. DNA for the CDR3: TGTGCCTGGAGTGTACCCAGTAGCAATCAGCCCCAGCATTTT. Together with reference TRBV30 and TRBJ1-5, the CDR3 gives the full variable domain: SQTIHQWPATLVQPVGSPLSLECTVEGTSNPNLYWYRQAAGRGLQLLFYSVGIGQISSEVPQNLSASRPQDRQFILSSKKLLLSDSGFYLCAWSVPSSNQPQHFGDGTRLSIL.

This chain connects TRBV28 to TRBJ2-3; no reliable D call. The germline CDR1 and CDR2 sequences are MDHEN and SYDVKM. This CDR3 spans 13 amino acids. V lost 5 bases, J lost 1 base, and 7 bases lay in between. DNA for the CDR3: TGTGCCAGCAGTCTTTTAGGCACAGATACGCAGTATTTT. This translates into CASSLLGTDTQYF.

This clone came up a few times. The gene calls are TRBV5-5 and TRBJ1-1; possible D gene TRBD1, 6 bases. This CDR3 contains 13 residues. V was shortened by 4 bases and J by 4 bases, with 11 bases between the two germline ends. Germline V CDR1 and CDR2: SGHKS, YYEKEE (reference sequence). CDR3 DNA sequence: TGTGCCAGCAGCCCACAGGGTCTCACTGAAGCTTTCTTT. Protein: CASSPQGLTEAFF.

The chain has TRBV27 and TRBJ2-7; 9 nucleotides match TRBD1. CDR3 length: 15 residues. The trim removed 5 bases at V and 3 bases at J, leaving 8 bases unmatched. CDR1 MNHEY and CDR2 SMNVEV come from the germline V gene (reference sequence). The CDR3 sequence: CASSRAQGARYEQYF. DNA of the CDR3: TGTGCCAGCAGTCGAGCACAGGGGGCGCGCTACGAGCAGTACTTC.

The chain recombines TRBV19 with TRBJ1-2; 7 positions agree with TRBD1. J was trimmed by 3 bases and V by 3 bases; bases with no gene match: 1. CDR3 size: 13 residues. Germline CDR1 is LNHDA and CDR2 is SQIVND (reference sequence). The chain's CDR3 is CASSIQGDYGYTF. The CDR3 region has the DNA TGTGCCAGTAGTATTCAGGGGGACTATGGCTACACCTTC.

The chain links TRBV6-5 to TRBJ2-1, with 8 bases matching TRBD2. Germline V lookup: CDR1 MNHEY, CDR2 SVGAGI. Germline trimming cut 5 bases from V and 6 bases from J; bases unmatched to any gene: 3. The CDR3 extends over 13 amino acids. The DNA of the CDR3 is TGTGCCAGCAGTAGCGGGAGCGGCAATGAGCAGTTCTTC. Encoded protein: CASSSGSGNEQFF.